This section outlines one T cell receptor beta chain sequence together with its context. Its antigen target is currently unknown. No base quality information exists; no much larger clone differs at one position. The data were obtained in a study of T-cell reconstitution after alpha-beta-depleted transplantation in children (dated by TCRdb to about 2016). About the full investigation: T-cell immune reconstitution after TCRalphabeta/CD19-depleted allogeneic hematopoietic cell transplantation in children was quantitatively tracked in the study by means of TCR repertoire profiling.

Looking up the germline V gene yields CDR1 SGHTA and CDR2 FQGNSA. Reading from cysteine to phenylalanine, the CDR3 counts 15 amino acids. Just the 45-base CDR3 DNA is kept, in frame starting at base 1. Trimming costs V 5 bases and J 0 bases, and their ends lie 12 bases apart. Preparation of the library involved PCR. Reads for this sample came from an Illumina HiSeq 2500. TCR libraries were prepared with molecular barcoding, using unique molecular identifiers to normalize TCRbeta repertoire quantification. TCRdb trimmed the raw reads at Q25, called clones with MiXCR and kept productive beta chains. Every CDR3 protein is listed once, alongside the most common genes and DNA of its rows. Recorded for this sample are about 500,000 distinct CDR3 sequences; approximately 30% of them occurred a single time. The ten biggest clones cover more than 2% of the sample.

This TCR derives from a human donor who donated a stem cell graft to a child with aplastic anemia. This specimen consisted of PBMCs from the stem cell graft donor, obtained from the stem cell graft. The chain links TRBV7-2 with TRBJ2-3; the D segment could be TRBD1, given 6 matching bases. The encoded CDR3 is CASSPRTVSTDTQYF. The DNA sequence reads TGTGCCAGCAGCCCCCGGACAGTAAGCACAGATACGCAGTATTTT.